One sample yielded the 21 T cell receptor beta chains listed below, sequenced in a study of shared clonotypes between healthy human individuals. Profiled with immunoSEQ multiplex PCR; TCRdb holds only in-frame clones, not every one. The table includes over a million clones, over 95% detected once. The sequencing sample was made of naive CD4+ T cells sorted from blood. Specified subset: CD45RA+ positively selected. These receptor sequences come from a young man in good health.

Here the CDR3 reads CASSEWRVGGELFF. CDR3 DNA sequence: TGTGCCAGCAGTGAGTGGAGGGTAGGCGGGGAGCTGTTTTTT. The chain employs TRBV6-1 and TRBJ2-2, with D possibly TRBD2 on 6 matching bases. Deletions cut 3 bases from V and 7 bases from J, with 12 bases between. This CDR3 contains 14 residues. Germline CDR1 MNHNS, CDR2 SASEGT.

The chain uses TRBV21-1 and TRBJ2-1; the table's D call of TRBD2 was not tested on the DNA. TRBV21-1 is an annotated pseudogene. The CDR3 is made up of 18 amino acids. The CDR3 nucleotides read TGTGCCAGCAGCAAAGTGAGTAGCGGTTTCGTCTCCTACAATGAGCAGTTCTTC. As protein: CASSKVSSGFVSYNEQFF.

The CDR3 here is CASSVVDFGGQETQYF. The CDR3, as DNA: TGTGCCAGCAGCGTAGTCGATTTTGGGGGACAAGAGACCCAGTACTTC. The rearrangement uses TRBV9 and TRBJ2-5; D may match TRBD1 or TRBD2 (5 bases each). The germline gives CDR1 SGDLS, CDR2 YYNGEE. The CDR3 is 16 amino acids. Trimming pared 0 bases from V and 2 bases from J, leaving 14 bases between.

The chain employs TRBV5-8 and TRBJ2-4; tentatively, D is TRBD2 (5 bases). Germline CDR1 reads SGHTS; CDR2 reads YDEGEE. CDR3 length: 14 residues. V gave up 2 bases and J gave up 7 bases, with 13 bases separating them. The CDR3 protein is CASSLRLALNIQYF. In nucleotides, the CDR3 is TGTGCCAGCAGCTTAAGGCTAGCCTTGAACATTCAGTACTTC.

V is TRBV19 and J is TRBJ2-7; TRBD2 might be the D (6 bases). Trimming cost V 8 bases and J 5 bases, with 13 bases left between them. The CDR3 is made up of 12 amino acids. Germline values: CDR1 LNHDA, CDR2 SQIVND (reference sequence). The DNA for the CDR3 is TGTGCCAGTGAGACTAGTTTCAACGAGCAGTACTTC. It is translated as CASETSFNEQYF.

The V and J genes are TRBV30 and TRBJ1-5; tentative D call: TRBD1 (6 bases). The CDR3 has 13 residues. Trimming cost V 5 bases and J 4 bases, with 12 bases left between them. Germline lookup yields CDR1 GTSNPN and CDR2 SVGIG (reference sequence). CDR3 sequence (DNA): TGTGCCTGGCAACAGGGACTGAATCAGCCCCAGCATTTT. It specifies CAWQQGLNQPQHF. The full variable domain, rest sourced from reference TRBV30 and TRBJ1-5, is SQTIHQWPATLVQPVGSPLSLECTVEGTSNPNLYWYRQAAGRGLQLLFYSVGIGQISSEVPQNLSASRPQDRQFILSSKKLLLSDSGFYLCAWQQGLNQPQHFGDGTRLSIL.

The rearrangement uses TRBV6-1 and TRBJ1-3; D call uncertain. The V end lost 4 bases, the J end lost 8 bases, and 12 bases lay between the germline ends. The CDR3 length is 13 residues. Germline V CDR1 and CDR2: MNHNS, SASEGT. The DNA for the CDR3 is TGTGCCAGCAGTGGTCGGGATCGGGACACCATATATTTT. It yields the protein CASSGRDRDTIYF.

The genes are TRBV18 and TRBJ1-2, with 8 nucleotides matching TRBD1. V was pared by 5 bases and J by 3 bases, with 5 bases of the junction left unmatched. Germline V gene sequence: CDR1 KGHSH, CDR2 LQKENI. The CDR3 is 14 amino acids. CDR3 sequence reads: CASSWTGRDYGYTF. The CDR3 DNA reads as TGTGCCAGCTCATGGACAGGGCGGGACTATGGCTACACCTTC.

The rearrangement links TRBV28 to TRBJ1-2; D remains unclear. The CDR3 runs to 14 residues. Germline-derived CDR1 and CDR2 are MDHEN and SYDVKM. The V end was cut by 6 bases, the J end by 2 bases, with 13 bases between. CDR3 protein: CASRPGVSNYGYTF. CDR3 sequence (DNA): TGTGCCAGCAGACCGGGTGTATCCAACTATGGCTACACCTTC.

This rearrangement joins TRBV25-1 to TRBJ2-5; weak D call: TRBD2 (7 bases). The germline V and J ends were trimmed by 2 bases and 4 bases, with 20 bases remaining between them. The CDR3 spans 17 residues. CDR1 MGHDK and CDR2 SYGVNS come from the germline V gene. The CDR3 DNA sequence: TGTGCCAGCAGTGAAATGGGGGCAGGGGAGGGGATAGAGACCCAGTACTTC. It encodes CASSEMGAGEGIETQYF.

V and J are TRBV4-2 and TRBJ2-7; unclear D gene. V lost 6 bases and J lost 4, with 10 bases in between. The V gene's germline CDR1 is LGHNA and CDR2 YNFKEQ. The length of the CDR3 is 12 residues. The CDR3 region has the DNA TGTGCCAGCAGGCATTATTTGTACGAGCAGTACTTC. Translating gives CASRHYLYEQYF.

This chain uses TRBV6-1 with TRBJ2-1, with 8 bases lining up with TRBD2. In germline, CDR1 is MNHNS, CDR2 SASEGT. Losses at the gene ends were 1 base for V and 12 bases for J; bases not matched to a gene: 8. This CDR3 contains 14 residues. The CDR3 protein is CASSEGVAGSAQFF. CDR3 DNA: TGTGCCAGCAGTGAAGGGGTAGCGGGGAGTGCGCAGTTCTTC.

This rearrangement joins TRBV18 to TRBJ1-4; the D is unclear. The CDR3 covers 13 residues. Per the germline V gene, CDR1 is KGHSH and CDR2 is LQKENI. Trimming took off 2 bases at V and 8 bases at J, with 9 bases between the two ends. The CDR3 sequence is CASSPERLEKLFF. The CDR3 DNA reads as TGTGCCAGCTCACCAGAGCGCTTGGAAAAACTGTTTTTT.

The V gene is TRBV27, the J gene TRBJ2-1, with TRBD2 matching over 13 bases. Trimming at V came to 5 bases and at J to 3 bases, leaving 16 bases not matched to a gene. Germline V gene sequence: CDR1 MNHEY, CDR2 SMNVEV (reference sequence). The length of the CDR3 is 20 residues. The CDR3 protein is CASSPNRGRTSGSSYNEQFF. The CDR3 nucleotides are TGTGCCAGCAGTCCAAACAGGGGGCGGACTAGCGGGAGTAGCTACAATGAGCAGTTCTTC.

The chain is built from TRBV5-6 and TRBJ1-3; possibly TRBD1 for D (5 bases). The V end lost 5 bases, the J end lost 0 bases, and 12 bases lay between the germline ends. Germline V gene data show CDR1 as SGHDT and CDR2 as YYEEEE. CDR3 length equals 15 residues. CDR3 sequence: CASRADRYSGNTIYF. Written as DNA, the CDR3 is TGTGCCAGCAGAGCCGACAGATACTCTGGAAACACCATATATTTT.

The J gene is TRBJ2-3, the V gene TRBV7-9; TRBD1 matches 7 bases. Germline CDR1 is SEHNR and CDR2 is FQNEAQ (reference sequence). J was trimmed by 2 bases and V by 5 bases; bases with no gene match: 13. There are 17 residues in the CDR3. CDR3 residues: CASSPRRTGAFTDTQYF. The CDR3 DNA is TGTGCCAGCAGCCCCAGAAGGACAGGAGCCTTCACAGATACGCAGTATTTT.

This chain connects TRBV9 to TRBJ2-3, with 8 nucleotides matching TRBD1. This CDR3 is 16 amino acids long. V lost 2 bases to trimming and J lost 2 bases; unmatched junction nucleotides: 7. The germline V gene has CDR1 SGDLS and CDR2 YYNGEE. Here the CDR3 reads CASSVNRGIVTDTQYF. The DNA for the CDR3 is TGTGCCAGCAGCGTTAACAGGGGGATTGTCACAGATACGCAGTATTTT.

The chain joins TRBV27 to TRBJ1-2, with TRBD1 identical over 8 bases. The germline V gene encodes CDR1 MNHEY and CDR2 SMNVEV (reference sequence). The CDR3 is made up of 17 amino acids. J was trimmed by 4 bases and V by 5 bases; bases with no gene match: 15. The CDR3 DNA reads as TGTGCCAGCAGTCCTCAGACGGACAGGGAGGTGTCCTATGGCTACACCTTC. It yields the protein CASSPQTDREVSYGYTF.

The rearrangement uses TRBV28 and TRBJ1-2; 8 nucleotides align to TRBD1. J was trimmed by 4 bases and V by 3 bases; bases with no gene match: 4. Germline V CDR1 and CDR2: MDHEN, SYDVKM. The CDR3 has 14 residues. This CDR3 is CASSFGQGIYGYTF. CDR3 bases: TGTGCCAGCAGTTTTGGACAGGGCATCTATGGCTACACCTTC.

The rearrangement joins TRBV18 to TRBJ2-5, with D possibly being TRBD2 (5 bases). V was shortened by 3 bases and J by 5 bases, with 16 bases between the two germline ends. Germline assignment: CDR1 KGHSH and CDR2 LQKENI. This CDR3 contains 15 residues. The CDR3 DNA follows: TGTGCCAGCTCACCGGCGCGGGTGTCGGCCGAGACCCAGTACTTC. It codes for CASSPARVSAETQYF.

Regarding this clone: Other DNA sequences in the sample encode the same CDR3. The chain joins TRBV15 to TRBJ1-1; a weak D match, TRBD1 (5 bases). The CDR3 totals 14 residues. Trimming took off 1 base at V and 2 bases at J, with 8 bases between the two ends. Germline lookup yields CDR1 LNHNV and CDR2 YYDKDF (reference sequence). The CDR3, as DNA: TGTGCCACCAGCAGAGTAACAGGTAACACTGAAGCTTTCTTT. Translating gives CATSRVTGNTEAFF.